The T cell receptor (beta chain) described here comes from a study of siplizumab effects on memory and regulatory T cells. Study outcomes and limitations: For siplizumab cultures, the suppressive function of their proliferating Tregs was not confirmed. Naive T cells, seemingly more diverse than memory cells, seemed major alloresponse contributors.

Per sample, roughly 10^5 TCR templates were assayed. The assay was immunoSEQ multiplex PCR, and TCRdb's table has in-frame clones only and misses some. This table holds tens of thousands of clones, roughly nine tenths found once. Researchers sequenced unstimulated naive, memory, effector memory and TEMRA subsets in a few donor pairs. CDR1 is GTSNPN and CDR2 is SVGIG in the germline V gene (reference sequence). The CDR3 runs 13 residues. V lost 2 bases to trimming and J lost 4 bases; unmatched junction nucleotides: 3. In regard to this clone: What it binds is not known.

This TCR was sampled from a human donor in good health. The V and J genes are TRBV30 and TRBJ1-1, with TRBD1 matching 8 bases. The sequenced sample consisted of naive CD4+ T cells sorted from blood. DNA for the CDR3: TGTGCCTGGAGTCTACAGGGGGGCACTGAAGCTTTCTTT. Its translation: CAWSLQGGTEAFF. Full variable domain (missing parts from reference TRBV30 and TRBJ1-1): SQTIHQWPATLVQPVGSPLSLECTVEGTSNPNLYWYRQAAGRGLQLLFYSVGIGQISSEVPQNLSASRPQDRQFILSSKKLLLSDSGFYLCAWSLQGGTEAFFGQGTRLTVV.